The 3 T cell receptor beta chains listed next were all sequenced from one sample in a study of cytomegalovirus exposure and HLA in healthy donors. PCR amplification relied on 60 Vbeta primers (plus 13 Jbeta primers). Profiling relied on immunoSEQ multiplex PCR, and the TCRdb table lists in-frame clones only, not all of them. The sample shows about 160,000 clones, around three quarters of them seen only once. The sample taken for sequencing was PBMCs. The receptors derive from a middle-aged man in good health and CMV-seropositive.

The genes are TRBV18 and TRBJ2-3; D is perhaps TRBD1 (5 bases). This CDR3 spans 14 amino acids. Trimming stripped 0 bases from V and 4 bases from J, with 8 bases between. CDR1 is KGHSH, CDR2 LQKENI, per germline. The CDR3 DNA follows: TGTGCCAGCTCACCACCCAAGACAGCAGATACGCAGTATTTT. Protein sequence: CASSPPKTADTQYF.

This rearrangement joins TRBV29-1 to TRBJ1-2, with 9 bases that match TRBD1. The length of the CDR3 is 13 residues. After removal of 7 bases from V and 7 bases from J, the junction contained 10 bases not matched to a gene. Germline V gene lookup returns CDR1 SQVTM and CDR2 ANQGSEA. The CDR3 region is CSATTGGAGGYTF. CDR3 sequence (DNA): TGCAGCGCTACCACAGGGGGCGCGGGTGGCTACACCTTC.

CDR3 sequence (DNA): TGCGCCAGCAGCCAAGGGCAGGGACTTGCTGAAGCTTTCTTT. Translation: CASSQGQGLAEAFF. The chain carries TRBV4-1 and TRBJ1-1; tentatively, D is TRBD1 (5 bases). From germline, CDR1 is MGHRA and CDR2 YSYEKL. The CDR3 loop spans 14 amino acids. Trimming took 1 base from V and 6 from J, leaving 12 bases between them.